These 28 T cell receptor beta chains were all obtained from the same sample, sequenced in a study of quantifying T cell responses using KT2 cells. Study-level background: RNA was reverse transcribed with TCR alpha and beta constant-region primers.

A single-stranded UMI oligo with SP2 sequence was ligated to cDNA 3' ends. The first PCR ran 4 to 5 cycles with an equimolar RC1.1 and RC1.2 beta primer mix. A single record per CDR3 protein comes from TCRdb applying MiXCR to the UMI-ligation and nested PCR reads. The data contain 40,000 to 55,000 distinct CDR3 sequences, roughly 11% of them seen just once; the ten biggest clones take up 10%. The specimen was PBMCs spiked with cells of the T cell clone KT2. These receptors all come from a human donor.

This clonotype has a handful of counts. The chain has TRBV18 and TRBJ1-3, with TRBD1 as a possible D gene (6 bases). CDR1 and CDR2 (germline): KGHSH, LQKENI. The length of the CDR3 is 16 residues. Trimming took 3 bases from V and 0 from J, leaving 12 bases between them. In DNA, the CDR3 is TGTGCCAGCTCACCGGGACACCTTAGCTCTGGAAACACCATATATTTT. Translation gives CASSPGHLSSGNTIYF.

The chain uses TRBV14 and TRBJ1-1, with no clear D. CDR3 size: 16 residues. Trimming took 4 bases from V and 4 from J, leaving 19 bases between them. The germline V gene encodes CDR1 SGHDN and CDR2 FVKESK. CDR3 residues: CASSPPTGAPTTEAFF. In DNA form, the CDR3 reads TGTGCCAGCAGCCCCCCGACGGGCGCACCAACCACTGAAGCTTTCTTT.

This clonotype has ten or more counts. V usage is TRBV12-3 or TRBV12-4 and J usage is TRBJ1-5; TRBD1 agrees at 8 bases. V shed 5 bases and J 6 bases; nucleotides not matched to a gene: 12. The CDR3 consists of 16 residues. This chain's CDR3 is CASSLSRQGAVQPQHF. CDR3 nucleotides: TGTGCCAGCAGTCTGTCGAGGCAGGGGGCTGTTCAGCCCCAGCATTTT.

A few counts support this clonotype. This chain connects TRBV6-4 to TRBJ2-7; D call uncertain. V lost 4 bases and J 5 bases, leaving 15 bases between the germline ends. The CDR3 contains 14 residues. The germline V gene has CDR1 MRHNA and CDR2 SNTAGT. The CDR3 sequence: CASSVLAVYHEQYF. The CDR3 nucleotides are TGTGCCAGCAGTGTTCTGGCCGTGTACCACGAGCAGTACTTC.

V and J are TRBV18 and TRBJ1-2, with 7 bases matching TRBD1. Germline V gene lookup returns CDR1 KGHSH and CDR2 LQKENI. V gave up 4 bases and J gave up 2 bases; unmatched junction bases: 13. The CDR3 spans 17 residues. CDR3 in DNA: TGTGCCAGCTCACTGGGACAGTCGTCGATGGACAACTATGGCTACACCTTC. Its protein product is CASSLGQSSMDNYGYTF.

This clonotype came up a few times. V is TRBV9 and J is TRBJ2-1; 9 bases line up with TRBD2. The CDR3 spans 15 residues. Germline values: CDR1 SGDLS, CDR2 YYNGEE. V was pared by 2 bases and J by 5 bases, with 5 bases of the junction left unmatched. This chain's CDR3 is CASSVSGRPNNEQFF. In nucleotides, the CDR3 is TGTGCCAGCAGCGTTAGCGGGAGACCCAACAATGAGCAGTTCTTC.

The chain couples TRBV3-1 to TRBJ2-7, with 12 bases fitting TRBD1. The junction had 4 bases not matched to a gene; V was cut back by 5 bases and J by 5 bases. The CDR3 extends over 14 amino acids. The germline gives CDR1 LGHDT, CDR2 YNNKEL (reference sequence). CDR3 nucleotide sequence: TGTGCCAGCAGCAAGGGACAGGGGGCGGACGAGCAGTACTTC. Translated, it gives CASSKGQGADEQYF.

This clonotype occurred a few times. CDR3 protein: CASSRSDTDTQYF. The CDR3 DNA sequence: TGTGCCAGCTCACGTTCAGACACAGATACGCAGTATTTT. The chain is built from TRBV18 and TRBJ2-3; the D is unclear. The CDR3 is 13 residues long. The germline V gene has CDR1 KGHSH and CDR2 LQKENI. V lost 4 bases and J 2 bases, leaving 7 bases between the germline ends.

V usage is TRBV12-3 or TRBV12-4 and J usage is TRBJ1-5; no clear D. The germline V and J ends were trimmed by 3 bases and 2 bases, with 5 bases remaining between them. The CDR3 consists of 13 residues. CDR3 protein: CASSFPGNQPQHF. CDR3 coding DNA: TGTGCCAGCAGTTTTCCCGGCAATCAGCCCCAGCATTTT.

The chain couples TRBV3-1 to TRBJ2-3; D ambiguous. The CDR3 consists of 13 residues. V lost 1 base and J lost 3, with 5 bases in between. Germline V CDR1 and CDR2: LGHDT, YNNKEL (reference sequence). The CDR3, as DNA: TGTGCCAGCAGCCAAGGTATAACAGATACGCAGTATTTT. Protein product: CASSQGITDTQYF.

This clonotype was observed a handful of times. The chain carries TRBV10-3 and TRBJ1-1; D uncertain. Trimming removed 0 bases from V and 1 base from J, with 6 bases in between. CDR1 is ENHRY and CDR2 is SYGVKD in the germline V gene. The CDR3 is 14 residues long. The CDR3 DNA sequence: TGTGCCATCAGTGAGTCTGGAGGGAACACTGAAGCTTTCTTT. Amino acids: CAISESGGNTEAFF.

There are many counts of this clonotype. The CDR3 sequence: CSARDRGLGEQFF. The CDR3 DNA is TGCAGTGCTAGGGACAGGGGGCTTGGTGAGCAGTTCTTC. The J gene is TRBJ2-1, the V gene TRBV20-1, with TRBD1 matching over 11 bases. CDR3 size: 13 residues. CDR1 is DFQATT, CDR2 SNEGSKA, per germline (reference sequence). Trimming removed 3 bases from V and 9 bases from J; junction bases left unmatched: 4.

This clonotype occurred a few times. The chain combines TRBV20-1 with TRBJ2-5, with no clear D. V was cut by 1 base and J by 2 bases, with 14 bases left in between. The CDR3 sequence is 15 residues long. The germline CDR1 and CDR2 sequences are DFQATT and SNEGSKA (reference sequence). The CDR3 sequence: CSARVPRSSQETQYF. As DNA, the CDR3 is TGCAGTGCTAGAGTACCCCGGAGTTCACAAGAGACCCAGTACTTC.

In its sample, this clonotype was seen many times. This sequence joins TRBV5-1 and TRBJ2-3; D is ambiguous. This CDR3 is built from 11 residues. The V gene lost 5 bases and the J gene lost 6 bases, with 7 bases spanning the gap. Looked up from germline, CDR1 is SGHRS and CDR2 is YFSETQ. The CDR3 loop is CASSSGDTQYF. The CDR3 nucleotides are TGCGCCAGCAGTTCGGGCGATACGCAGTATTTT.

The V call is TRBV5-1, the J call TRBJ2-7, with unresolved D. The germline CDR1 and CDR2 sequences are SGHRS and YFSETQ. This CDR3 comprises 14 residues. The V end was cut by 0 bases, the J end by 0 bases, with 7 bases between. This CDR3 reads CASSLGGTSYEQYF. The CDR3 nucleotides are TGCGCCAGCAGCTTGGGGGGAACCTCCTACGAGCAGTACTTC. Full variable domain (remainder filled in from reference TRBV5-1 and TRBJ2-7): KAGVTQTPRYLIKTRGQQVTLSCSPISGHRSVSWYQQTPGQGLQFLFEYFSETQRNKGNFPGRFSGRQFSNSRSEMNVSTLELGDSALYLCASSLGGTSYEQYFGPGTRLTVT.

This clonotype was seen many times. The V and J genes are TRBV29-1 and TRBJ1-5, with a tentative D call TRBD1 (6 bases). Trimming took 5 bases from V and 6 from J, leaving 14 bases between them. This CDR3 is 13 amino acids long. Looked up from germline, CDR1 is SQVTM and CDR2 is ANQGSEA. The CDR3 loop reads CSVFAGVGQPQHF. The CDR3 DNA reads TGCAGCGTTTTTGCAGGGGTAGGTCAGCCCCAGCATTTT.

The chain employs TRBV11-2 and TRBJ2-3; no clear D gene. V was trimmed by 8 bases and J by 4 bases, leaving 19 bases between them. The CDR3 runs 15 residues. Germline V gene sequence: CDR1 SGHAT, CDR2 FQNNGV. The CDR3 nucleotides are TGTGCCAGCGGCCCACGCCCTCGTGGTCCAGATACGCAGTATTTT. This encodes CASGPRPRGPDTQYF.

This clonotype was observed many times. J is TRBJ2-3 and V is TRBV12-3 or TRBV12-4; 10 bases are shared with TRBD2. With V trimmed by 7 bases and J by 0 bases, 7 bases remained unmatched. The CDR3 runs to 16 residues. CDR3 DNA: TGTGCCAGCATCTCCGGGACTAGCGTTAGCACAGATACGCAGTATTTT. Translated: CASISGTSVSTDTQYF.

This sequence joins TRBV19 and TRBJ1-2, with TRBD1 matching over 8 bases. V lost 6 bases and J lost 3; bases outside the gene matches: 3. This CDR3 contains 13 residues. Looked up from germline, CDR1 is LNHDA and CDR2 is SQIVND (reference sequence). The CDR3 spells CASRLQGDYGYTF. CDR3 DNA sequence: TGTGCCAGTAGGTTACAGGGGGACTATGGCTACACCTTC.

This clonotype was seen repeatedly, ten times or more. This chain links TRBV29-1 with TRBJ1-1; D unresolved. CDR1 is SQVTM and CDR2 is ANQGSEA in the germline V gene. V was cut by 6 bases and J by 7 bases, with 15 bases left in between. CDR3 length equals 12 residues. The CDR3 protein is CSVKGQESEAFF. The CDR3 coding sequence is TGCAGCGTGAAGGGTCAGGAAAGTGAAGCTTTCTTT. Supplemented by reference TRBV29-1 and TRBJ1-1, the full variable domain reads SAVISQKPSRDICQRGTSLTIQCQVDSQVTMMFWYRQQPGQSLTLIATANQGSEATYESGFVIDKFPISRPNLTFSTLTVSNMSPEDSSIYLCSVKGQESEAFFGQGTRLTVV.

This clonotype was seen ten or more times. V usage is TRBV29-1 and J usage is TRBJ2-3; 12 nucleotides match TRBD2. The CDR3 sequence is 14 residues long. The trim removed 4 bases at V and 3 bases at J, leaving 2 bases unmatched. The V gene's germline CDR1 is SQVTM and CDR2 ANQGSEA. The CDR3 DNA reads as TGCAGCGTTGTTACTAGCGGGAGGACAGATACGCAGTATTTT. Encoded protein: CSVVTSGRTDTQYF.

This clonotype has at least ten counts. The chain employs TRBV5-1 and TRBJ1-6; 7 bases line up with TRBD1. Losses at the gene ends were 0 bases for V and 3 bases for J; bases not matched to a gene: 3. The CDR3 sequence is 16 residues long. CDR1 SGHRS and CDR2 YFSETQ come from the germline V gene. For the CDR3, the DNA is TGCGCCAGCAGCTTGGTGTCAGGGGGCTATAATTCACCCCTCCACTTT. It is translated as CASSLVSGGYNSPLHF.

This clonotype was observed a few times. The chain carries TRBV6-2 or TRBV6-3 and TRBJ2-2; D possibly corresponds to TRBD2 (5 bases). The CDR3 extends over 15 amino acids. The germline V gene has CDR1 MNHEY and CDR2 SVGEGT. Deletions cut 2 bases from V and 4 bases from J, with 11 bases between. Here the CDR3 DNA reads TGTGCCAGCAGTTACACGTTCGGACTCACCGGGGAGCTGTTTTTT. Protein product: CASSYTFGLTGELFF.

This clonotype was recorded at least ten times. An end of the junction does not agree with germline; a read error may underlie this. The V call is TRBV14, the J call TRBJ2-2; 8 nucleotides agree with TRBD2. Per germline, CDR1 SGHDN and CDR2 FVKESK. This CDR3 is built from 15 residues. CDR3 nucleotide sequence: TGTGCCAGCAGGCAAGCGGGAGCTGGCACCGGGGAGCTGTTTTTT. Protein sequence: CASRQAGAGTGELFF.

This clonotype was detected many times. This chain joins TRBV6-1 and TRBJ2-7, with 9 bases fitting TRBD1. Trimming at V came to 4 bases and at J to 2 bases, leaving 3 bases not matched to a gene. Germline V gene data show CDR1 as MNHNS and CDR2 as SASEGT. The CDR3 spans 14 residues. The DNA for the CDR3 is TGTGCCAGCAGTGGGAGACAGGGGGCCTACGAGCAGTACTTC. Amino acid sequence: CASSGRQGAYEQYF.

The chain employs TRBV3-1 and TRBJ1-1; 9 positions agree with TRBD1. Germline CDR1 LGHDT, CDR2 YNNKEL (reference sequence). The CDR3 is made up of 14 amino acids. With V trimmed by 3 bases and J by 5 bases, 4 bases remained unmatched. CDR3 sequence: CASSHGQGRTEAFF. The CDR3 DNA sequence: TGTGCCAGCAGCCACGGACAGGGGCGGACTGAAGCTTTCTTT.

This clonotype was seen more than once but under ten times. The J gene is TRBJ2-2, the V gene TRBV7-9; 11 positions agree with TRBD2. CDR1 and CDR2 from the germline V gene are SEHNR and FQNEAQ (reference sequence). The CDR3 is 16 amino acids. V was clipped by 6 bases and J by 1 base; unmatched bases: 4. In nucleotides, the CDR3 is TGTGCCAGCAGGCCAACTAGCGGGGGGAACACCGGGGAGCTGTTTTTT. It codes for CASRPTSGGNTGELFF.

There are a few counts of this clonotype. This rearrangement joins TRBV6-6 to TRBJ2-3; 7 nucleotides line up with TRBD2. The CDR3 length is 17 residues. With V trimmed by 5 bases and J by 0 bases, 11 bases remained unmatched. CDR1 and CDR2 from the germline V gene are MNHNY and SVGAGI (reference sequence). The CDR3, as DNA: TGTGCCAGCAGTGGGATGGGGGGGGAGATAAGCACAGATACGCAGTATTTT. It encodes CASSGMGGEISTDTQYF.